This TCR beta chain derives from a study of blood T cell repertoires in COVID-19. For the study at large: Acute and convalescent COVID-19 specimens originated in the United States, Italy and Spain. The cDNA or gDNA used as material had been derived from T cells, B-cell-depleted T cells, or PBMCs.

Original processing methods: By means of reference gene primer amplification, nucleated cell counts were estimated. Using immunoSEQ multiplex PCR, the repertoire was profiled, and TCRdb retains in-frame clones only, with some absent. For V, J and clone size, that table is used; D and trimming come from the DNA. Seen here are about 240,000 clones, approximately 80% observed once, and the top ten hold around 9.9%. About this clone itself: At one end, the junction sequence differs from germline, possibly due to a read error.

The V gene's germline CDR1 is MDHEN and CDR2 SYDVKM. The CDR3 is 15 amino acids. V is TRBV28 and J is TRBJ1-1; 9 bases are a match to TRBD1. This TCR was sampled from a woman of 80 years or more with acute or convalescent COVID-19. The sequencing sample was made of peripheral blood. The CDR3 loop is CASSFLVGTGPEAFF. In DNA form, the CDR3 reads TGTGCCAGCAGTTTCCTAGTCGGGACAGGGCCTGAGGCTTTCTTT. Supplemented by reference TRBV28 and TRBJ1-1, the full variable domain reads DVKVTQSSRYLVKRTGEKVFLECVQDMDHENMFWYRQDPGLGLRLIYFSYDVKMKEKGDIPEGYSVSREKKERFSLILESASTNQTSMYLCASSFLVGTGPEAFFGQGTRLTVV.